This TCR beta chain originates from a study of blood T cell repertoires in COVID-19. Overall study context: From T cells, B-cell-depleted T cells, or PBMCs came the material, which was cDNA or gDNA.

As handled by the study authors: The assay estimated nucleated cells by amplifying reference gene primers. Profiled with immunoSEQ multiplex PCR; TCRdb holds only in-frame clones, not every one. V and J calls and clone size are copied from that table; D and trimming were computed from the DNA. The data contain 160,000 or so clones, approximately 87% of them seen just once; the ten biggest clones take up around 7%. Donors were grouped by their self-reported clinical history. Recovered participants had two consecutive negative NP/OP PCR tests, healthcare professional clearance, or symptom resolution. The CDR3 totals 15 residues. The V segment lost 4 bases and the J segment 5 bases; nucleotides outside the gene matches: 5. Per the germline V gene, CDR1 is SNHLY and CDR2 is FYNNEI.

The gene calls are TRBV2 and TRBJ2-3; 11 bases agree with TRBD2. This sequence was found in a woman between 45 and 60 years old who had recovered from COVID-19. Sequencing used PBMCs or T cells enriched from blood (not recorded which). CDR3 nucleotide sequence: TGTGCCAGCAGTGCATTGCTAGCGGGGGGAGATACGCAGTATTTT. It specifies CASSALLAGGDTQYF.